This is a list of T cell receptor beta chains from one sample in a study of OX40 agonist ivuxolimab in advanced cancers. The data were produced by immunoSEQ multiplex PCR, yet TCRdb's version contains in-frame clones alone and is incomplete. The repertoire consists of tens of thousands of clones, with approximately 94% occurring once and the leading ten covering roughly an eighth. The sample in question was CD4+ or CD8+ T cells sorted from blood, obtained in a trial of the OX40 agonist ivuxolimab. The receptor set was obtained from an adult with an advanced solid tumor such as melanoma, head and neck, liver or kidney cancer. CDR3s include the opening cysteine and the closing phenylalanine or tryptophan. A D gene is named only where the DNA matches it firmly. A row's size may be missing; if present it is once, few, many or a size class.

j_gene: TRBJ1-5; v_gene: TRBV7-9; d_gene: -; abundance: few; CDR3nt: TGTGCCAGCAGTCATGGACCAGGGAAGGGGCAGCCCCAGCATTTT; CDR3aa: CASSHGPGKGQPQHF
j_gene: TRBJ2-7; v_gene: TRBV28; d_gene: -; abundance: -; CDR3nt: TGTGCCAGCAGTTTATTCGGAGGGGGCGAGCAGTACTTC; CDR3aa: CASSLFGGGEQYF
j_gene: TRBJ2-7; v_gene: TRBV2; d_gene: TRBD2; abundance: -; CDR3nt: TGTGCCAGCAGTGAAGCGAAGCTAGCGGGAGTCTCTTCCTACGAGCAGTACTTC; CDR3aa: CASSEAKLAGVSSYEQYF
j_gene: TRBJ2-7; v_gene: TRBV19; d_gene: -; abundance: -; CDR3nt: TGTGCCAGTTCTCAGGGGTGGATTATATCGACCTACGAGCAGTACTTC; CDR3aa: CASSQGWIISTYEQYF
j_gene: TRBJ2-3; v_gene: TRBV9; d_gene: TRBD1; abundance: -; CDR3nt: TGTGCCAGCAGCGTAGGAAGGACAGGGGAGGATACGCAGTATTTT; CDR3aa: CASSVGRTGEDTQYF
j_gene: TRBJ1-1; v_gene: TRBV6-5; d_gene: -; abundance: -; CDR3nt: TGTGCCAGCAGCCCCGGTCCAATAGACACTGAAGCTTTCTTT; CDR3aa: CASSPGPIDTEAFF
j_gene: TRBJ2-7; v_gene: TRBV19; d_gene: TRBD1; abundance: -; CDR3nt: TGTGCCAGTAGTACAGGGGGCGCGGGCGAGCAGTACTTC; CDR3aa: CASSTGGAGEQYF
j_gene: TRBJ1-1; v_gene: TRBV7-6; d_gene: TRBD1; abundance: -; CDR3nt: TGTGCCAGCAGTCTCATTCTTGACAGGGGTGGGACTGAAGCTTTCTTT; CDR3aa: CASSLILDRGGTEAFF
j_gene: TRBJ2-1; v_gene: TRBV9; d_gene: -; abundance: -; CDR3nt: TGTGCCAGCAGCCCGGGCCCCGGGATGTACAATGAGCAGTTCTTC; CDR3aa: CASSPGPGMYNEQFF
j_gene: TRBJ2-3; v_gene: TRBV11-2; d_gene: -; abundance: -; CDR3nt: TGTGCCAGCAGCCAGGGGTCAGCGTTTACGGATACGCAGTATTTT; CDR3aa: CASSQGSAFTDTQYF
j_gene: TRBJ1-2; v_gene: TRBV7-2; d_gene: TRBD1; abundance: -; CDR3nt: TGTGCCAGCAGCCCGACAGGGGAGCCCCTCTATGGCTACACCTTC; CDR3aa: CASSPTGEPLYGYTF
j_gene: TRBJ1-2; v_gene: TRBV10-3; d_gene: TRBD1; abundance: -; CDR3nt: TGTGCCATCAATCCAGGGGGAGATGGCTACACCTTC; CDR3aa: CAINPGGDGYTF
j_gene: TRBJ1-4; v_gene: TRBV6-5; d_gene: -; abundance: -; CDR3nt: TGTGCCAGCAGTTACGGAGGGGAGAATGAAAAACTGTTTTTT; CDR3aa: CASSYGGENEKLFF
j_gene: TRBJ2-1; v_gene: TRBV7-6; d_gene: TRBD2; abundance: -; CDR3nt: TGTGCCAGCAGCATGGGGACTAGCGGTAATGAGCAGTTCTTC; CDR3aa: CASSMGTSGNEQFF
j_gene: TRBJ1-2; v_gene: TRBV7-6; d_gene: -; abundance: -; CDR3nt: TGTGCCAGCAGCTTATCTTTAAGCGGATCAAGCGGCTACACCTTC; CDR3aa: CASSLSLSGSSGYTF
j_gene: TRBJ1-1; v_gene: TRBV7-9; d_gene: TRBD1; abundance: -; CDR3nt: TGTGCCAGCAGCTTGACAGGGTGGACTGAAGCTTTCTTT; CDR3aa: CASSLTGWTEAFF
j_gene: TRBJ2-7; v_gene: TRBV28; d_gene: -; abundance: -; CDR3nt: TGTGCCAGCAGTTTCGGCTACTACGAGCAGTACTTC; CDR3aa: CASSFGYYEQYF
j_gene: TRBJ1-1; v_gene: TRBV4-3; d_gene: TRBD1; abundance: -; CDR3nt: TGCGCCAGCAGCCAAGATATCGGGGACAGCACAATTGAAGCTTTCTTT; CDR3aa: CASSQDIGDSTIEAFF
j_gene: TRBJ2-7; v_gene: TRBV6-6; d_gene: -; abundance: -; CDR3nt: TGTGCCAGCAGTTACTACCGGGACGGAGACTACGAGCAGTACTTC; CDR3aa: CASSYYRDGDYEQYF
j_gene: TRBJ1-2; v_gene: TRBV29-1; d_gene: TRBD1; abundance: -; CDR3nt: TGCAGCGTTGTGGACAGGGTGGTAGATGGCTACACCTTC; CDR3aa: CSVVDRVVDGYTF
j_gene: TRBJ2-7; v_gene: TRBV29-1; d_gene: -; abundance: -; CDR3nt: TGCAGCGTTGTTGGCACACCCTCCTACGAGCAGTACTTC; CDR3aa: CSVVGTPSYEQYF
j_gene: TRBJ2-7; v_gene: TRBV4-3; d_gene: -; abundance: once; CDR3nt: TGCGCCAGCAGCCAAGATCGCTTACCCTCTCGTAGCTCCTACGAGCAGTACTTC; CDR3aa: CASSQDRLPSRSSYEQYF
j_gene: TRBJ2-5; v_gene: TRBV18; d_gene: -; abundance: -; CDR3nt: TGTGCCAGCTCACCAGGACCAGGGGGGAACCAAGAGACCCAGTACTTC; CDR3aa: CASSPGPGGNQETQYF
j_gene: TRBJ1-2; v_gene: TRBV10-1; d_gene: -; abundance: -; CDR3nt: TGCGCCAGCAGTGAGTCGTGGCACTATGGCTACACCTTC; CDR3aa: CASSESWHYGYTF
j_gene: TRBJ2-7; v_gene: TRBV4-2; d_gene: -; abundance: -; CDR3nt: TGTGCCAGCAGCCAAGATCGGCTAGCGCGGGACGAGCAGTACTTC; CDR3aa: CASSQDRLARDEQYF
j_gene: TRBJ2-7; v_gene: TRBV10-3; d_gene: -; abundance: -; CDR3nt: TGTGCGACCAAGGTGGGCAACTACTTATCCTACGAGCAGTACTTC; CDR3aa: CATKVGNYLSYEQYF
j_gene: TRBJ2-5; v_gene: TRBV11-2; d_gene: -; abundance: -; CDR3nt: TGTGCCAGCAGCTCCTGGGCGACCCAAGAGACCCAGTACTTC; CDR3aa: CASSSWATQETQYF
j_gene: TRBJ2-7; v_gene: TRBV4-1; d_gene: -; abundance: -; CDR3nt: TGCGCCAGCAGCCAAGTTACCCGGAGCTCCTACGAGCAGTACTTC; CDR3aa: CASSQVTRSSYEQYF
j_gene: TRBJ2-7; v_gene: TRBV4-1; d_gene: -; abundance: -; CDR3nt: TGCGCCAGCAGCCCACTGGGACTGGTCTACGAGCAGTACTTC; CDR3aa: CASSPLGLVYEQYF
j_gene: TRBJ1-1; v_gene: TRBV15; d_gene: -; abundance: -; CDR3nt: TGTGCCACCAGCCAGGAGAACACTGAAGCTTTCTTT; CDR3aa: CATSQENTEAFF
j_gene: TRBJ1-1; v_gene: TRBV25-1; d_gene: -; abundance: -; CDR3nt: TGTGCCAGCAGTGAAACCACAGGGTCCATGAACACTGAAGCTTTCTTT; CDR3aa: CASSETTGSMNTEAFF
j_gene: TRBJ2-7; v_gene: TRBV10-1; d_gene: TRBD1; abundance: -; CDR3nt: TGCGCCAGCAGTACAGGGGCGTACGAGCAGTACTTC; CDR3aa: CASSTGAYEQYF
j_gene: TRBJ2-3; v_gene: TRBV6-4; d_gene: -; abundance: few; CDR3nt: TGTGCCAGCAGTGACTCCTCGACTAGTACGACAGATACGCAGTATTTT; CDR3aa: CASSDSSTSTTDTQYF
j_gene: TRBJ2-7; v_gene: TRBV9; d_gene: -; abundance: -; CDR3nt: TGTGCCAGCAGCCCCCGAGTGCCCGGGGGCGGCGGGGAGCAGTACTTC; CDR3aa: CASSPRVPGGGGEQYF
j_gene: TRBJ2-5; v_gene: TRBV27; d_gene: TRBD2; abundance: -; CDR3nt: TGTGCCAGCATGGGGGGGAAGGAGACCCAGTACTTC; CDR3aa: CASMGGKETQYF
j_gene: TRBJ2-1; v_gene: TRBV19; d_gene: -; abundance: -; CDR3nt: TGTGCCAGTAGAGTAAAGGTCGTGGATGAGCAGTTCTTC; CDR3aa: CASRVKVVDEQFF
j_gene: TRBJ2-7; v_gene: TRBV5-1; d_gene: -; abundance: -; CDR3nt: TGCGCCAGCAGATCGGACAGCAAAGCCCCCTACGAGCAGTACTTC; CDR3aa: CASRSDSKAPYEQYF
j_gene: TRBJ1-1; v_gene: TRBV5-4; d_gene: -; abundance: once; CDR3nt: TGTGCCAGCAGCTCCGACAGCTACACTGAAGCTTTCTTT; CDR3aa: CASSSDSYTEAFF
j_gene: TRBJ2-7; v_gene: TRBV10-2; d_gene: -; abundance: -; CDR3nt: TGCGCCAGCAGTCGGGCCACCTACGAGCAGTACTTC; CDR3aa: CASSRATYEQYF
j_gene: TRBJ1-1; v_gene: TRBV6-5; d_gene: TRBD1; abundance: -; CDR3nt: TGTGCCAGCAGTTACGGGGCAGGGGGGACTGAAGCTTTCTTT; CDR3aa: CASSYGAGGTEAFF
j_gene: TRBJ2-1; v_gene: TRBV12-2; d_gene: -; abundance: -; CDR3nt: TGTGCAAGTCGCTCCCCAGGAGGAGCTAGCGGGGGGCAAAATGAGCAGTTCTTC; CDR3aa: CASRSPGGASGGQNEQFF
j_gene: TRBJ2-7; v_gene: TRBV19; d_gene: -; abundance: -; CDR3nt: TGTGCCAGTAGAGGGCCCCCGCGATACGAGCAGTACTTC; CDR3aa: CASRGPPRYEQYF
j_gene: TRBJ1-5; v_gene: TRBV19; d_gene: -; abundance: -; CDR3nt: TGTGCCAGTAGTATAGTTAGAAATCAGCCCCAGCATTTT; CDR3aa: CASSIVRNQPQHF
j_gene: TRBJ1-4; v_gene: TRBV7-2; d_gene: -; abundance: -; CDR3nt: TGTGCCAGCAGCTTGCCCGGCATGAGGAATGAAAAACTGTTTTTT; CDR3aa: CASSLPGMRNEKLFF
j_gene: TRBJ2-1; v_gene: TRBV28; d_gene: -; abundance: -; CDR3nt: TGTGCCAGCAGTTTTTCCCCCTCAGCGCCTTCCTACAATGAGCAGTTCTTC; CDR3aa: CASSFSPSAPSYNEQFF